One and the same sample provided the 14 T cell receptor beta chains below, sequenced in a study of pediatric ulcerative colitis. Rectal tissue came from one to two pinch biopsies taken at colonoscopy. Assay: immunoSEQ multiplex PCR; the TCRdb copy retains only in-frame clones and omits some. This sample has approximately 40,000 clones, with roughly 82% found just once. The specimen was gut tissue. These receptors came from a boy aged 5 to 17 with severe ulcerative colitis.

This chain uses TRBV5-1 with TRBJ2-1, with TRBD2 identical over 13 bases. The germline V gene has CDR1 SGHRS and CDR2 YFSETQ. The V segment lost 4 bases and the J segment 13 bases; nucleotides outside the gene matches: 8. The CDR3 covers 14 residues. The chain's CDR3 is CASSLTSGGSNQFF. The CDR3 region has the DNA TGCGCCAGCAGCCTGACTAGCGGGGGGAGCAATCAGTTCTTC.

The chain uses TRBV10-3 and TRBJ2-7, with D possibly called TRBD1 or TRBD2 (5 bases each). The CDR3 totals 16 residues. V gave up 5 bases and J gave up 0 bases, with 17 bases separating them. The germline V gene encodes CDR1 ENHRY and CDR2 SYGVKD. CDR3 sequence: CAISLRDRQNSYEQYF. The CDR3 DNA reads TGTGCCATCAGTCTCCGGGACCGACAGAACTCCTACGAGCAGTACTTC.

V usage is TRBV28 and J usage is TRBJ1-2, with TRBD1 matching over 8 bases. Germline CDR1 is MDHEN and CDR2 is SYDVKM. This CDR3 region has 15 residues. J was trimmed by 6 bases and V by 2 bases; bases with no gene match: 8. Here the CDR3 DNA reads TGTGCCAGCAGTTTAGGACAGGGTATAGAGCATGGCTACACCTTC. Translation gives CASSLGQGIEHGYTF.

This rearrangement joins TRBV28 to TRBJ2-2, with D perhaps matching TRBD1 or TRBD2 (5 bases each). Trimming pared 3 bases from V and 2 bases from J, leaving 10 bases between. The CDR3 loop spans 15 amino acids. Germline-derived CDR1 and CDR2 are MDHEN and SYDVKM. The CDR3 nucleotides read TGTGCCAGCAGTTTGCTGGGGACCAACACCGGGGAGCTGTTTTTT. This encodes CASSLLGTNTGELFF.

The chain combines TRBV5-5 with TRBJ1-2, with 7 bases that match TRBD1. The CDR3 sequence is 15 residues long. Germline V lookup: CDR1 SGHKS, CDR2 YYEKEE (reference sequence). J lost 8 bases, V lost 0 bases, and 10 bases had no gene match. CDR3 protein: CASSLDWTGARGYTF. CDR3 nucleotide sequence: TGTGCCAGCAGCTTGGATTGGACAGGTGCTCGAGGCTACACCTTC.

Comments on this clone: This CDR3 fails to terminate in the conserved phenylalanine or tryptophan, so it likely reflects a read error. The chain carries TRBV23-1 and TRBJ1-6, with D maybe TRBD1 (5 bases). TRBV23-1 is an ORF for which the function is uncertain. There are 18 residues in the CDR3. V lost 2 bases and J 8 bases, leaving 22 bases between the germline ends. The CDR3 DNA follows: TGCGCCAGCAGTCAAACGGCCCTAACGACAGCCCGTTATTCACCCCTCCACCTT. Amino acids: CASSQTALTTARYSPLHL.

CDR3 amino acids: CASSPRTAGTDTQYF. CDR3 DNA sequence: TGCGCCAGCAGCCCGCGGACGGCGGGCACAGATACGCAGTATTTT. The chain joins TRBV4-1 to TRBJ2-3; D gene ambiguous. Germline V gene sequence: CDR1 MGHRA, CDR2 YSYEKL. The CDR3 is made up of 15 amino acids. Trimming took off 4 bases at V and 1 base at J, with 12 bases between the two ends.

A few counts support this clone. The chain uses TRBV6-1 and TRBJ2-1, with 9 nucleotides matching TRBD2. CDR1 and CDR2 from the germline V gene are MNHNS and SASEGT. CDR3 length equals 15 residues. The V and J ends lost 5 bases and 0 bases, in that order; junction bases with no gene match: 2. The CDR3 DNA sequence: TGTGCCAGCAGTAATAGCGGGGGCTCCTACAATGAGCAGTTCTTC. This codes for CASSNSGGSYNEQFF.

This clone has only a few counts. V and J are TRBV6-1 and TRBJ1-5; D is unclear. CDR1 MNHNS and CDR2 SASEGT come from the germline V gene. Trimming removed 2 bases from V and 1 base from J, with 9 bases in between. The CDR3 runs to 15 residues. The CDR3 DNA reads TGTGCCAGCAGTGAAATAGGGAGGAGCAATCAGCCCCAGCATTTT. The encoded protein is CASSEIGRSNQPQHF.

The count of this clone is one. The chain employs TRBV7-5 and TRBJ2-7; no check of the table's D call, TRBD1, against the DNA was made. TRBV7-5 corresponds to a pseudogene. The CDR3 sequence is 16 residues long. The CDR3 nucleotides are TGTGTCAGAAGCTTCATGTCAGGGGCGTGGACCTACGAGCAGTACTTC. Residues: CVRSFMSGAWTYEQYF.

The J gene is TRBJ1-6, the V gene TRBV6-1; a weak D match, TRBD1 (5 bases). The CDR3 length is 15 residues. Per the germline V gene, CDR1 is MNHNS and CDR2 is SASEGT. V lost 1 base and J 6 bases, leaving 10 bases between the germline ends. The CDR3 DNA is TGTGCCAGCAGTGAAGGATTGACAGCTAATTCACCCCTCCACTTT. This gives the protein CASSEGLTANSPLHF.

The rearrangement links TRBV4-2 to TRBJ2-1, with 7 bases that match TRBD1. The CDR3 has 14 residues. CDR1 is LGHNA, CDR2 YNFKEQ, per germline. Trimming cost V 4 bases and J 8 bases; bases outside gene matches: 8. DNA of the CDR3: TGTGCCAGCAGCCCGACGACAGGGACCGATGAGCAGTTCTTC. It yields the protein CASSPTTGTDEQFF.

This clone has just a few counts. The chain couples TRBV29-1 to TRBJ1-2, with D possibly matching TRBD1 (5 bases). The CDR3 is 14 amino acids. Between the trimmed V and J ends, which lost 0 bases and 4 bases, there was a span of 12 bases. Germline V lookup: CDR1 SQVTM, CDR2 ANQGSEA. The CDR3 DNA is TGCAGCGTTGAAGACACAGTGGGGGGCTATGGCTACACCTTC. As protein: CSVEDTVGGYGYTF.

V and J are TRBV28 and TRBJ2-1, with a tentative D call TRBD1 (7 bases). Germline V gene lookup returns CDR1 MDHEN and CDR2 SYDVKM. The CDR3 has 16 residues. V lost 6 bases, J lost 10 bases, and 25 bases lay in between. The CDR3 is CASSLHQGGRSEEQFF. The CDR3 coding sequence is TGTGCCAGCAGCCTCCATCAGGGGGGCAGGTCAGAGGAGCAGTTCTTC.